The 29 T cell receptor beta chains below come from one sample, sequenced in a study of blood T cell repertoires in COVID-19. Produced via immunoSEQ multiplex PCR; TCRdb's table is partial and in-frame only. The table lists hundreds of thousands of clones, 86% of them singletons. Input material: PBMCs or T cells enriched from blood (not recorded which). These receptor sequences come from a woman aged 45-60 years who had recovered from COVID-19.

This clone has just a few counts. The chain couples TRBV3-1 (or the pseudogene TRBV3-2) to TRBJ1-6; a weak D match, TRBD1 (5 bases). The V and J ends lost 4 bases and 8 bases respectively, with 12 bases between them. The length of the CDR3 is 14 residues. Germline lookup yields CDR1 LGHDT and CDR2 YNNKEL (reference sequence). The CDR3, as DNA: TGTGCCAGCAGCCCTCCGGGGGGGGATTCACCCCTCCACTTT. Translating gives CASSPPGGDSPLHF.

J is TRBJ2-7 and V is TRBV3-1 (or the pseudogene TRBV3-2), with D unresolved. The germline V and J ends were trimmed by 4 bases and 1 base, with 11 bases remaining between them. CDR3 size: 14 residues. Germline V gives CDR1 LGHDT, CDR2 YNNKEL (reference sequence). Here the CDR3 DNA reads TGTGCCAGCAGCCGGTACAGCCCGTCCTACGAGCAGTACTTC. This gives the protein CASSRYSPSYEQYF.

The chain employs TRBV4-3 and TRBJ2-4; tentatively, D is TRBD1 (6 bases). Germline CDR1 and CDR2: LGHNA and YSLEER. This CDR3 spans 15 amino acids. Trimming shortened V by 5 bases and J by 0 bases, and 11 bases separated the two germline ends. This CDR3 is CASSIHREAKNIQYF. In DNA, the CDR3 is TGCGCCAGCAGCATCCACAGGGAAGCCAAAAACATTCAGTACTTC.

The chain has TRBV5-1 and TRBJ2-1; D gene ambiguous. The CDR3 extends over 16 amino acids. CDR1 is SGHRS, CDR2 YFSETQ, per germline. The V and J ends lost 0 bases and 0 bases respectively, with 10 bases between them. The CDR3: CASSLEVRSSYNEQFF. The CDR3 DNA follows: TGCGCCAGCAGCTTGGAAGTTCGGAGCTCCTACAATGAGCAGTTCTTC. Full variable domain (rest looked up from reference TRBV5-1 and TRBJ2-1): KAGVTQTPRYLIKTRGQQVTLSCSPISGHRSVSWYQQTPGQGLQFLFEYFSETQRNKGNFPGRFSGRQFSNSRSEMNVSTLELGDSALYLCASSLEVRSSYNEQFFGPGTRLTVL.

This clone came up a few times. The chain carries TRBV14 and TRBJ2-5, with 10 bases aligning to TRBD2. The length of the CDR3 is 16 residues. Germline V gene sequence: CDR1 SGHDN, CDR2 FVKESK. Trimming cost V 2 bases and J 6 bases; bases outside gene matches: 9. CDR3 sequence (DNA): TGTGCCAGCAGCCAACAGAGCGGGAGGGCCGGGAAGACCCAGTACTTC. Protein: CASSQQSGRAGKTQYF.

The CDR3 reads CASSRMRAGSTDTQYF. The CDR3 nucleotides read TGTGCCAGCAGCCGGATGCGGGCGGGTAGCACAGATACGCAGTATTTT. The chain employs TRBV7-6 and TRBJ2-3, with D perhaps matching TRBD2 (5 bases). V shed 5 bases and J shed 0 bases, with 15 bases lying between them. The CDR3 consists of 16 residues. Germline CDR1 and CDR2: SGHVS and FNYEAQ.

CDR3 coding DNA: TGTGCCAGCAGTTTCCAACTAGCGGGAGGGCCGAGTGAGCAGTTCTTC. This codes for CASSFQLAGGPSEQFF. This sequence joins TRBV27 and TRBJ2-1; 13 bases align to TRBD2. Germline trimming cut 3 bases from V and 9 bases from J; bases unmatched to any gene: 8. Germline CDR1 reads MNHEY; CDR2 reads SMNVEV (reference sequence). This CDR3 has 16 amino acids.

V gene TRBV24-1 combines with J gene TRBJ2-2, with 11 bases identical to TRBD1. Losses at the gene ends were 2 bases for V and 6 bases for J; bases not matched to a gene: 4. The germline V gene has CDR1 KGHDR and CDR2 SFDVKD. The CDR3 has 16 residues. CDR3 nucleotides: TGTGCCACCAGTGATTCAGGACAGGGGGCCGCCGGGGAGCTGTTTTTT. It translates to CATSDSGQGAAGELFF.

The rearrangement links TRBV4-1 to TRBJ1-6; the match to TRBD1 covers 8 bases. With V trimmed by 0 bases and J by 8 bases, 6 bases remained unmatched. This CDR3 has 16 amino acids. Germline V gene lookup returns CDR1 MGHRA and CDR2 YSYEKL. The CDR3 nucleotides read TGCGCCAGCAGCCAAGATAGTAGACAGGGGCATTCACCCCTCCACTTT. Encoded protein: CASSQDSRQGHSPLHF.

The rearrangement joins TRBV28 to TRBJ2-2; 9 nucleotides match TRBD1. This CDR3 contains 15 residues. CDR1 MDHEN and CDR2 SYDVKM come from the germline V gene. With V trimmed by 2 bases and J by 5 bases, 3 bases remained unmatched. CDR3 coding DNA: TGTGCCAGCAGTTTAGCCGGGACAGGGACCGGGGAGCTGTTTTTT. Its translation is CASSLAGTGTGELFF.

The V and J genes are TRBV27 and TRBJ2-3; 7 nucleotides agree with TRBD2. This CDR3 has 14 amino acids. V lost 5 bases to trimming and J lost 6 bases; unmatched junction nucleotides: 8. The germline V gene encodes CDR1 MNHEY and CDR2 SMNVEV (reference sequence). The CDR3 DNA reads TGTGCCAGCAGTAGGCCGGGACTAATTGATACGCAGTATTTT. This translates into CASSRPGLIDTQYF.

This clone was detected ten times or more. CDR3 sequence: CASSFRGSMNTEAFF. The CDR3 DNA is TGTGCCAGCAGCTTCAGGGGCAGCATGAACACTGAAGCTTTCTTT. The chain recombines TRBV3-1 (or the pseudogene TRBV3-2) with TRBJ1-1; TRBD1 might be the D (6 bases). The CDR3 runs 15 residues. V was shortened by 5 bases and J by 0 bases, with 13 bases between the two germline ends. Per the germline V gene, CDR1 is LGHDT and CDR2 is YNNKEL (reference sequence).

This clone showed up just a few times. This chain joins TRBV6-6 and TRBJ2-5; weak D call: TRBD2 (7 bases). Germline V gene lookup returns CDR1 MNHNY and CDR2 SVGAGI (reference sequence). The V and J ends lost 2 bases and 3 bases respectively, with 13 bases between them. CDR3 length equals 15 residues. The CDR3 is CASSYGGGDKETQYF. In DNA form, the CDR3 reads TGTGCCAGCAGTTACGGTGGGGGGGACAAAGAGACCCAGTACTTC.

The V gene is TRBV9, the J gene TRBJ2-1; D possibly corresponds to TRBD2 (6 bases). Germline V gene data show CDR1 as SGDLS and CDR2 as YYNGEE. This CDR3 is built from 13 residues. The ends were cut back, 4 bases at V and 7 bases at J, with 12 bases in the middle. Written as DNA, the CDR3 is TGTGCCAGCAGCATCCGGGACTCTAATGAGCAGTTCTTC. It codes for CASSIRDSNEQFF.

The V and J genes are TRBV18 and TRBJ1-6, with D possibly matching TRBD1 (5 bases). V lost 2 bases, J lost 5 bases, and 7 bases lay in between. Germline-derived CDR1 and CDR2 are KGHSH and LQKENI. CDR3 length equals 14 residues. CDR3: CASSPGGDNSPLHF. CDR3 nucleotides: TGTGCCAGCTCACCAGGGGGGGATAATTCACCCCTCCACTTT.

The chain employs TRBV19 and TRBJ2-1, with D unclear. Germline values: CDR1 LNHDA, CDR2 SQIVND (reference sequence). V was shortened by 0 bases and J by 0 bases, with 9 bases between the two germline ends. The CDR3 is 16 amino acids. The CDR3 protein is CASSIDLYYSYNEQFF. CDR3 nucleotides: TGTGCCAGTAGTATAGATCTGTATTACTCCTACAATGAGCAGTTCTTC. The variable domain in full, completed from reference TRBV19 and TRBJ2-1, reads DGGITQSPKYLFRKEGQNVTLSCEQNLNHDAMYWYRQDPGQGLRLIYYSQIVNDFQKGDIAEGYSVSREKKESFPLTVTSAQKNPTAFYLCASSIDLYYSYNEQFFGPGTRLTVL.

The rearrangement joins TRBV3-1 (or the pseudogene TRBV3-2) to TRBJ1-1; TRBD1 matches 9 bases. This CDR3 has 14 amino acids. Trimming at V came to 1 base and at J to 5 bases, leaving 2 bases not matched to a gene. The germline gives CDR1 LGHDT, CDR2 YNNKEL (reference sequence). CDR3 sequence reads: CASSQGQGVTEAFF. In DNA form, the CDR3 reads TGTGCCAGCAGCCAAGGACAGGGGGTGACTGAAGCTTTCTTT.

This rearrangement joins TRBV30 to TRBJ2-7; no clear D gene. V dropped 2 bases and J dropped 2 bases, with 16 bases sitting between them. This CDR3 region has 15 residues. From germline, CDR1 is GTSNPN and CDR2 SVGIG (reference sequence). The CDR3 sequence is CAWSTELVGPYEQYF. CDR3 nucleotide sequence: TGTGCCTGGAGTACGGAGCTCGTTGGCCCCTACGAGCAGTACTTC. Full variable domain (rest looked up from reference TRBV30 and TRBJ2-7): SQTIHQWPATLVQPVGSPLSLECTVEGTSNPNLYWYRQAAGRGLQLLFYSVGIGQISSEVPQNLSASRPQDRQFILSSKKLLLSDSGFYLCAWSTELVGPYEQYFGPGTRLTVT.

The chain carries TRBV6-2 or TRBV6-3 and TRBJ2-1, with 13 positions matching TRBD2. V shed 0 bases and J 4 bases; nucleotides not matched to a gene: 6. The CDR3 covers 18 residues. Germline CDR1 and CDR2: MNHEY and SVGEGT. The CDR3 sequence is CASSYSPGTSGEYNEQFF. DNA of the CDR3: TGTGCCAGCAGTTACTCGCCCGGGACTAGCGGGGAGTACAATGAGCAGTTCTTC.

The V and J genes are TRBV4-3 and TRBJ1-2, with 7 nucleotides matching TRBD1. The CDR3 length is 15 residues. Germline V CDR1 and CDR2: LGHNA, YSLEER. V trimming: 0 bases; J trimming: 9 bases; junction bases outside the gene matches: 10. The CDR3 is CASSQERRGRDRYTF. The CDR3 DNA follows: TGCGCCAGCAGCCAAGAAAGGAGGGGGCGCGACCGCTACACCTTC.

The rearrangement joins TRBV9 to TRBJ2-1; 13 bases match TRBD2. V lost 4 bases and J lost 9; bases outside the gene matches: 4. Germline loops: CDR1 SGDLS, CDR2 YYNGEE. This CDR3 is 14 amino acids long. This CDR3 reads CASSLGLAGTEQFF. In nucleotides, the CDR3 is TGTGCCAGCAGCCTGGGACTAGCGGGAACTGAGCAGTTCTTC.

V and J are TRBV7-2 and TRBJ1-6; D not resolved. This CDR3 has 14 residues. Trimming cost V 5 bases and J 10 bases, with 15 bases left between them. Germline V gene sequence: CDR1 SGHTA, CDR2 FQGNSA. CDR3 bases: TGTGCCAGCAGCCTACTGGCGGAGGGATCACCCCTCCACTTT. Protein product: CASSLLAEGSPLHF.

The J gene is TRBJ1-4, the V gene TRBV11-3; no clear D gene. Trimming shortened V by 5 bases and J by 7 bases, and 11 bases separated the two germline ends. Germline lookup yields CDR1 SGHNT and CDR2 YENEEA. CDR3 length equals 13 residues. The CDR3 nucleotides are TGTGCCAGCAGCATCGACTCGGGTGAAAAACTGTTTTTT. Encoded protein: CASSIDSGEKLFF.

This clone was observed a single time. CDR3 DNA: TGTGCTAGTGGATCGGCGGGACAGGAGCAGTTCTTC. Its protein is CASGSAGQEQFF. This chain uses TRBV12-5 with TRBJ2-1; a weak D match, TRBD1 (7 bases). This CDR3 is built from 12 residues. Deletions cut 6 bases from V and 10 bases from J, with 13 bases between. CDR1 LGHNT and CDR2 FRNRAP come from the germline V gene.

The CDR3 region has the DNA TGTGCCAGCAGTGAAACTCAAGAGCAGTACTTC. Amino acid sequence: CASSETQEQYF. This chain links TRBV2 with TRBJ2-7; no definite D call. CDR1 SNHLY and CDR2 FYNNEI come from the germline V gene. Trimming removed 2 bases at V and 7 bases at J, with 6 bases between. The CDR3 length is 11 residues.

This rearrangement joins TRBV21-1 to TRBJ1-2; the table's D gene call, TRBD1, was not cross checked with the DNA. TRBV21-1 is an annotated pseudogene. The CDR3 extends over 14 amino acids. DNA for the CDR3: TGTGCCAGCACCACAAGTCCCACCTACTATGGCTACACCTTC. Translating it yields CASTTSPTYYGYTF.

The CDR3 loop reads CASSQDRTSDIQYF. CDR3 DNA: TGTGCCAGCAGCCAAGATCGCACTTCGGACATTCAGTACTTC. The rearrangement uses TRBV3-1 (or the pseudogene TRBV3-2) and TRBJ2-4; D gene uncertain. V was pared by 0 bases and J by 8 bases, with 11 bases between. Germline V lookup: CDR1 LGHDT, CDR2 YNNKEL (reference sequence). The CDR3 totals 14 residues.

The rearrangement joins TRBV6-2 or TRBV6-3 to TRBJ2-5, with TRBD2 matching 12 bases. This CDR3 comprises 16 residues. Per germline, CDR1 MNHEY and CDR2 SVGEGT. With 5 bases clipped from V and 2 bases from J, the junction kept 6 bases outside the gene matches. This chain's CDR3 is CASSPWTSGTQETQYF. The CDR3 DNA reads as TGTGCCAGCAGTCCCTGGACTAGCGGGACGCAAGAGACCCAGTACTTC.

The rearrangement uses TRBV5-8 and TRBJ2-1, with D possibly TRBD1 on 6 matching bases. Germline V gene lookup returns CDR1 SGHTS and CDR2 YDEGEE. V lost 1 base and J 0 bases, leaving 11 bases between the germline ends. This CDR3 has 16 amino acids. The DNA of the CDR3 is TGTGCCAGCAGCTTGTCTGGGGGCTTCTCCTACAATGAGCAGTTCTTC. It translates to CASSLSGGFSYNEQFF.